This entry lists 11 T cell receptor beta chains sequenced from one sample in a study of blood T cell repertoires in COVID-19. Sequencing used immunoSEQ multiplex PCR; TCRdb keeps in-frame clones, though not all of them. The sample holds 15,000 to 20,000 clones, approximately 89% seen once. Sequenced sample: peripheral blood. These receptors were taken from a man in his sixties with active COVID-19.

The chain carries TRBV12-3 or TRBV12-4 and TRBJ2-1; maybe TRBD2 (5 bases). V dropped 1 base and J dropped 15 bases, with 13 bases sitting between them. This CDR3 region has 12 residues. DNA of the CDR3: TGTGCCAGCAGTTTAGGCGGGTGGGTTGGGTTCTTC. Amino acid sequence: CASSLGGWVGFF.

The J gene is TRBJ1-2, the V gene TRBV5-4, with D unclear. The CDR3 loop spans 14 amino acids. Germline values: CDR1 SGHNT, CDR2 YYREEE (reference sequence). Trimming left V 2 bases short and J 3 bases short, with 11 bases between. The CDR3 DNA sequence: TGTGCCAGCAGCTTCCCATCCGGTGACTATGGCTACACCTTC. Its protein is CASSFPSGDYGYTF.

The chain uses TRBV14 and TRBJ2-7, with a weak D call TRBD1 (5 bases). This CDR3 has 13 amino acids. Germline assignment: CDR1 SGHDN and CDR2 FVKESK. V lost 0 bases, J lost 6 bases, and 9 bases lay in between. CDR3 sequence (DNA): TGTGCCAGCAGCCAAGATATAAGGGGCGAGCAGTACTTC. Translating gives CASSQDIRGEQYF.

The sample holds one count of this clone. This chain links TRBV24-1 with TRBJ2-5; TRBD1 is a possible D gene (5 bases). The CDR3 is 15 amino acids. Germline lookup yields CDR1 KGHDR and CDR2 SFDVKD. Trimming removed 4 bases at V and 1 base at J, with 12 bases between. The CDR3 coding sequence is TGTGCCACCAGTGACAGAGGACAAACCCAAGAGACCCAGTACTTC. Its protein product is CATSDRGQTQETQYF.

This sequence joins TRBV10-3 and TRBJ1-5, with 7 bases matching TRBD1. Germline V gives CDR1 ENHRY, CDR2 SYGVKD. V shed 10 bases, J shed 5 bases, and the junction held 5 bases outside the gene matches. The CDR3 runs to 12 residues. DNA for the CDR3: TGTGCCACTAAGACAGGGTATCAGCCCCAGCATTTT. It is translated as CATKTGYQPQHF.

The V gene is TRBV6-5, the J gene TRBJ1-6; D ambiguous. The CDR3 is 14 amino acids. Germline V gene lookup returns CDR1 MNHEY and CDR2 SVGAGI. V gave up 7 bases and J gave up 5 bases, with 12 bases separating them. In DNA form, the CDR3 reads TGTGCCAGCACGGAGGGTGCGGATAATTCACCCCTCCACTTT. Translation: CASTEGADNSPLHF.

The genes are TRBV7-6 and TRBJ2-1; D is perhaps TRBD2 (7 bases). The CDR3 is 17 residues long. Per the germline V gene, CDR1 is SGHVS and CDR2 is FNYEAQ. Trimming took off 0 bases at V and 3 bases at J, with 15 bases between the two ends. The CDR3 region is CASSLAPGGTNYNEQFF. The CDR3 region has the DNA TGTGCCAGCAGCTTAGCCCCCGGGGGGACAAACTACAATGAGCAGTTCTTC.

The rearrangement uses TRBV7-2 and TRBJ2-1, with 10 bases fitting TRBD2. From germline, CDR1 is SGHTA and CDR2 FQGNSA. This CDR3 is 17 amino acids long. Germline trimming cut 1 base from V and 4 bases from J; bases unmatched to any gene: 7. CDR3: CASSLGASGGPYNEQFF. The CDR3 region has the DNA TGTGCCAGCAGCTTAGGGGCTAGCGGGGGACCTTACAATGAGCAGTTCTTC.

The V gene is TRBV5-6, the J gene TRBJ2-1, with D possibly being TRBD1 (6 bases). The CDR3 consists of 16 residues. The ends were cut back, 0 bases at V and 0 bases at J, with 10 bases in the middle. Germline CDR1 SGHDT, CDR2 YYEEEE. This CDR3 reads CASSLVRGGSYNEQFF. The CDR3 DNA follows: TGTGCCAGCAGCTTGGTTCGAGGGGGCTCCTACAATGAGCAGTTCTTC.

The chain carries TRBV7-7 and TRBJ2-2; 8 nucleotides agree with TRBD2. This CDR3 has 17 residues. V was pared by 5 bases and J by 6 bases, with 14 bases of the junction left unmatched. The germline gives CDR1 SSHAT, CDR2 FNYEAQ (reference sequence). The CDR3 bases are TGTGCCAGCAGCAGCGTCAGCGGGGGTGTGAGGGCCGGGGAGCTGTTTTTT. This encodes CASSSVSGGVRAGELFF.

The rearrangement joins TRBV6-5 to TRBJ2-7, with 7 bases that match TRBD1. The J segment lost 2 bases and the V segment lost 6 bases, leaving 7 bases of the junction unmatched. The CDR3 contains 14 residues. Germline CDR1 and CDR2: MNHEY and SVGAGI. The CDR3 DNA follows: TGTGCCAGCAGGGCGGACAGGAACACCTACGAGCAGTACGTC. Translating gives CASRADRNTYEQYV.